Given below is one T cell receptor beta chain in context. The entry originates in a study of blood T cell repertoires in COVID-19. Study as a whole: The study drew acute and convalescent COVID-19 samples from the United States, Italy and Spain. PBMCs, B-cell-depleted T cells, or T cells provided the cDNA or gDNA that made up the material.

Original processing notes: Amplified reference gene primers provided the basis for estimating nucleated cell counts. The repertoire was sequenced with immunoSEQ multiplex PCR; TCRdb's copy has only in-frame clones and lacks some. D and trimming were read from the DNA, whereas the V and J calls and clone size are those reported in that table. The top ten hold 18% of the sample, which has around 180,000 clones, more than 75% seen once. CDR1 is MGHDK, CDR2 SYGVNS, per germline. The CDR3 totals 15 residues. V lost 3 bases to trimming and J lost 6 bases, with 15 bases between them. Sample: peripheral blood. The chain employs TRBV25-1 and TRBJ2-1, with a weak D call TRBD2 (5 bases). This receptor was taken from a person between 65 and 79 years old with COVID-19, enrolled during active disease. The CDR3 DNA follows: TGTGCCAGCAGTGATGCACGGAGAGGGCGCAATGAGCAGTTCTTC. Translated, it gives CASSDARRGRNEQFF.